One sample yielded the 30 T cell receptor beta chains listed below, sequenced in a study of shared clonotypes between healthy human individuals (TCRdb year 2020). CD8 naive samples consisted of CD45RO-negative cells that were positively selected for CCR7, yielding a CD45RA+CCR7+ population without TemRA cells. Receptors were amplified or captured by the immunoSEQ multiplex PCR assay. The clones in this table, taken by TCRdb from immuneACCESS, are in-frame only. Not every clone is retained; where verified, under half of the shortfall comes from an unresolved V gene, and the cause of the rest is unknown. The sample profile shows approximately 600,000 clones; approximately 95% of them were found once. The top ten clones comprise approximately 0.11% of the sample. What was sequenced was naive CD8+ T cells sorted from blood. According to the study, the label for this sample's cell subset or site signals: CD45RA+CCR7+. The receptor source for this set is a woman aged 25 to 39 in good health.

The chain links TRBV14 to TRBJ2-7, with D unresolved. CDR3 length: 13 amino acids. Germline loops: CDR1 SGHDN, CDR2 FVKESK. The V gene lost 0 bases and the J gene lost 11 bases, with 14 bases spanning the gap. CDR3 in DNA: TGTGCCAGCAGCCAAGACAACTTATTTGGGAAGTACTTC. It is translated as CASSQDNLFGKYF. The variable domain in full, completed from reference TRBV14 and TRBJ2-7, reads EAGVTQFPSHSVIEKGQTVTLRCDPISGHDNLYWYRRVMGKEIKFLLHFVKESKQDESGMPNNRFLAERTGGTYSTLKVQPAELEDSGVYFCASSQDNLFGKYFGPGTRLTVT.

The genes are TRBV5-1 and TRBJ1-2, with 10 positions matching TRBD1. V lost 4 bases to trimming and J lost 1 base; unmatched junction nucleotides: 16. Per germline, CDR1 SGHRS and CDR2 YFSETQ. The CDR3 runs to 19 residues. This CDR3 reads CASSPNRPGTGVNNYGYTF. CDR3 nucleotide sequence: TGCGCCAGCAGCCCCAACCGTCCCGGGACAGGGGTCAATAACTATGGCTACACCTTC.

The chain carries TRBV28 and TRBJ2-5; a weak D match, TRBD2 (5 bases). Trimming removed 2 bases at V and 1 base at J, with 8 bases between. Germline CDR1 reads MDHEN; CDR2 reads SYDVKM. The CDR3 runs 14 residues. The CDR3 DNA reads TGTGCCAGCAGTTTAGAGGGCAGCCAAGAGACCCAGTACTTC. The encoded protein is CASSLEGSQETQYF.

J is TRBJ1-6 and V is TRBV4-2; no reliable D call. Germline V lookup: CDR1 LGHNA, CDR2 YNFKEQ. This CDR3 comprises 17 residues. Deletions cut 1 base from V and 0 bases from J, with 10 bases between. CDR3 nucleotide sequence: TGTGCCAGCAGCCAAGGGACCGCTAGCTCCTATAATTCACCCCTCCACTTT. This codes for CASSQGTASSYNSPLHF.

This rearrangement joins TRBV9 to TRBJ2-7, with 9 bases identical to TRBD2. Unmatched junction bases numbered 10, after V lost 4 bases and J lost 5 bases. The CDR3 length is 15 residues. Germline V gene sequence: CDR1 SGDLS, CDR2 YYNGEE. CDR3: CASSPRGSGGHEQYF. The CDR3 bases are TGTGCCAGCAGCCCCAGGGGTAGCGGGGGCCACGAGCAGTACTTC. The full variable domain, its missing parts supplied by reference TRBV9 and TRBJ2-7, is DSGVTQTPKHLITATGQRVTLRCSPRSGDLSVYWYQQSLDQGLQFLIQYYNGEERAKGNILERFSAQQFPDLHSELNLSSLELGDSALYFCASSPRGSGGHEQYFGPGTRLTVT.

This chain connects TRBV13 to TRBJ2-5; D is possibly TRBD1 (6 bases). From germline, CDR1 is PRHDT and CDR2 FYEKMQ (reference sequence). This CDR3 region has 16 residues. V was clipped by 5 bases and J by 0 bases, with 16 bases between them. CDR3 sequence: CASSARDTLYQETQYF. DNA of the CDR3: TGTGCCAGCAGCGCACGGGACACCCTGTACCAAGAGACCCAGTACTTC.

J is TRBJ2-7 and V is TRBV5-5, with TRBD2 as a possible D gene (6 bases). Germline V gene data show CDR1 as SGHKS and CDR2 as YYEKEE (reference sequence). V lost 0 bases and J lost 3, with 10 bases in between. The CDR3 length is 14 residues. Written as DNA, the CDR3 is TGTGCCAGCAGCTTGGGGGACTCATACTACGAGCAGTACTTC. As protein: CASSLGDSYYEQYF.

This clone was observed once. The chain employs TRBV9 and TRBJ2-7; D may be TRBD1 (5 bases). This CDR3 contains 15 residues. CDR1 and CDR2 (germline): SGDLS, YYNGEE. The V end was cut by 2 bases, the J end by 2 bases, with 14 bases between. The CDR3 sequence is CASSVEGASTYEQYF. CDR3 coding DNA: TGTGCCAGCAGCGTTGAAGGGGCTTCTACCTACGAGCAGTACTTC.

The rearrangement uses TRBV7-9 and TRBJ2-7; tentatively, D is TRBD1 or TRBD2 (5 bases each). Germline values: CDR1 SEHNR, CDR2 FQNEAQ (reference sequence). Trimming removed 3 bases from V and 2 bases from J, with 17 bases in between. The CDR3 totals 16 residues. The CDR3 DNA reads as TGTGCCAGCAGCTTGATTCCGGGGCCTAACCCCTACGAGCAGTACTTC. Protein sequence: CASSLIPGPNPYEQYF. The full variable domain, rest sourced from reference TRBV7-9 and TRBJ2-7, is DTGVSQNPRHKITKRGQNVTFRCDPISEHNRLYWYRQTLGQGPEFLTYFQNEAQLEKSRLLSDRFSAERPKGSFSTLEIQRTEQGDSAMYLCASSLIPGPNPYEQYFGPGTRLTVT.

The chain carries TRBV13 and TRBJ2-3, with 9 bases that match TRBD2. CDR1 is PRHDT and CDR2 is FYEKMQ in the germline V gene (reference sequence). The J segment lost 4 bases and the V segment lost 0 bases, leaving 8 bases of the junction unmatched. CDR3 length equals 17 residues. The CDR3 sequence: CASSLGGSGSGSDTQYF. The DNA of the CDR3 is TGTGCCAGCAGCTTAGGAGGTAGCGGGAGTGGGTCAGATACGCAGTATTTT.

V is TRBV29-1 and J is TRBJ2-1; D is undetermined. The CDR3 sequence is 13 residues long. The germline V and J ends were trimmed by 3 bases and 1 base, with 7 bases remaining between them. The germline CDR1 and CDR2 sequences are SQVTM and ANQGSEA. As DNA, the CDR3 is TGCAGCGTTGAGGGCTGGTCCTACAATGAGCAGTTCTTC. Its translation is CSVEGWSYNEQFF.

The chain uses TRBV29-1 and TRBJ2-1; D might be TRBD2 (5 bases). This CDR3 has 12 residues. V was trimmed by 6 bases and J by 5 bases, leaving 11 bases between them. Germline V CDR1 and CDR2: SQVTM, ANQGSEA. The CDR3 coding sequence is TGCAGCGTGGAGGTTCTAGACAATGAGCAGTTCTTC. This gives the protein CSVEVLDNEQFF.

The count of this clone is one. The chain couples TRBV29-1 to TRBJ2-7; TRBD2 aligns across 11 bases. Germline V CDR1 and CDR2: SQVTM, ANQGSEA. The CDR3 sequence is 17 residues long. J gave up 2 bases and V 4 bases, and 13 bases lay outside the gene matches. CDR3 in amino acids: CSVVGGELAGGTYEQYF. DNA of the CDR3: TGCAGCGTTGTGGGCGGAGAGTTAGCGGGAGGGACCTACGAGCAGTACTTC.

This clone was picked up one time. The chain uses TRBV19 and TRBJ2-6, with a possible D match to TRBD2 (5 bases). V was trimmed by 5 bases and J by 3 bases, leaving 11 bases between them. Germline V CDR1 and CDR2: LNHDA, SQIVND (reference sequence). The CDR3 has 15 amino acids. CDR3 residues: CASSFSGFGANVLTF. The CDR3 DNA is TGTGCCAGTAGTTTCTCGGGGTTTGGGGCCAACGTCCTGACTTTC.

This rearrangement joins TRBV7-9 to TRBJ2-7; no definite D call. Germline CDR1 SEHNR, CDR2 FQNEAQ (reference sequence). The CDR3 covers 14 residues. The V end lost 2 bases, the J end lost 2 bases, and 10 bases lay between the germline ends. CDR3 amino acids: CASSLSSETYEQYF. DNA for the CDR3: TGTGCCAGCAGCTTATCATCCGAGACCTACGAGCAGTACTTC.

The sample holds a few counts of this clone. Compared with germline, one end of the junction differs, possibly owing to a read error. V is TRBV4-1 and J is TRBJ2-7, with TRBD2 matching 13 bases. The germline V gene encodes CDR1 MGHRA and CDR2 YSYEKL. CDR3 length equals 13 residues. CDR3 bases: TGCGCCAGCAGCCAGGGACTAGCGGGACGCGAGGCCTTC. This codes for CASSQGLAGREAF.

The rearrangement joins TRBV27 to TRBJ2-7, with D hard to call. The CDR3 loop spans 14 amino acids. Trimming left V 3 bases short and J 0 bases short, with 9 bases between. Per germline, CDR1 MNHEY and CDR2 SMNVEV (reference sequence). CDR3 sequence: CASSFSRSSYEQYF. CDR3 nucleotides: TGTGCCAGCAGTTTTAGCAGGAGCTCCTACGAGCAGTACTTC.

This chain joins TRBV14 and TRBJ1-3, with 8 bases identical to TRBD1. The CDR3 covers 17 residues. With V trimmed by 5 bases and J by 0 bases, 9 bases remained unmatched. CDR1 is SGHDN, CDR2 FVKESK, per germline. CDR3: CASSNRDRSRSGNTIYF. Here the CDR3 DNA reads TGTGCCAGCAGCAACCGGGACAGGAGCCGCTCTGGAAACACCATATATTTT. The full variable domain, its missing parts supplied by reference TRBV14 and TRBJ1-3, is EAGVTQFPSHSVIEKGQTVTLRCDPISGHDNLYWYRRVMGKEIKFLLHFVKESKQDESGMPNNRFLAERTGGTYSTLKVQPAELEDSGVYFCASSNRDRSRSGNTIYFGEGSWLTVV.

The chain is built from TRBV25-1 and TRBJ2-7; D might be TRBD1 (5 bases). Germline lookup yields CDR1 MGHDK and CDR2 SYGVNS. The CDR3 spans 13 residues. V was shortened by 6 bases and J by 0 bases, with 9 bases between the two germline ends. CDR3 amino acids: CASSPTDSYEQYF. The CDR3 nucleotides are TGTGCCAGCAGCCCGACAGACTCCTACGAGCAGTACTTC.

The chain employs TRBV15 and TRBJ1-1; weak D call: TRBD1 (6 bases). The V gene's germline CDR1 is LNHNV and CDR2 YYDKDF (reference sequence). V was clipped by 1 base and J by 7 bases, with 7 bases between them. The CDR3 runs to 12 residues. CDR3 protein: CATSRGDNEAFF. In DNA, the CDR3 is TGTGCCACCAGCAGAGGGGACAATGAAGCTTTCTTT.

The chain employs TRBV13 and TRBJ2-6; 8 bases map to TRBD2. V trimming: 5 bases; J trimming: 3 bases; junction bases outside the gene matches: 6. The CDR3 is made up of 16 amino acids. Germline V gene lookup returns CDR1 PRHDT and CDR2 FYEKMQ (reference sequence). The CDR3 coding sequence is TGTGCCAGCAGCAACGGACTAGCTGGTGGGGCCAACGTCCTGACTTTC. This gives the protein CASSNGLAGGANVLTF.

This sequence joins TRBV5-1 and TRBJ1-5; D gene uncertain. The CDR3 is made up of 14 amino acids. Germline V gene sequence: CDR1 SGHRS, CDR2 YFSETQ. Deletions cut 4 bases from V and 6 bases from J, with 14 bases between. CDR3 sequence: CASSTLGGGQPQHF. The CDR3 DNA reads TGCGCCAGCAGCACCCTTGGAGGAGGTCAGCCCCAGCATTTT.

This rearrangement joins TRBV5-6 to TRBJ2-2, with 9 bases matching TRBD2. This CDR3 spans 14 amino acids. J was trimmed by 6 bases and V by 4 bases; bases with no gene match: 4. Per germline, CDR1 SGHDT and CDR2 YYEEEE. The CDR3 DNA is TGTGCCAGCAGCCCGGGCGGGGGGGCCGGGGAGCTGTTTTTT. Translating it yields CASSPGGGAGELFF.

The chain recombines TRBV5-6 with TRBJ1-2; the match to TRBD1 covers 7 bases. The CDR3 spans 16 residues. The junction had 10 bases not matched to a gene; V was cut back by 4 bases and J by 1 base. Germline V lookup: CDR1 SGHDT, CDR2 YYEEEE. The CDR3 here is CASSLGDSYFNYGYTF. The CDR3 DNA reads TGTGCCAGCAGCCTGGGGGACAGCTATTTTAACTATGGCTACACCTTC.

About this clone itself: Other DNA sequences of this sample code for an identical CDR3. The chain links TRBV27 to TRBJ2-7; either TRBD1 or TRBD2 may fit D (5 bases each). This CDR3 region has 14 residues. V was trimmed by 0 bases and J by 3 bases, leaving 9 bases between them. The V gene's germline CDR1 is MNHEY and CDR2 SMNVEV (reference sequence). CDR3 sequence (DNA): TGTGCCAGCAGTTTATCCGGGGACGGCTACGAGCAGTACTTC. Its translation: CASSLSGDGYEQYF.

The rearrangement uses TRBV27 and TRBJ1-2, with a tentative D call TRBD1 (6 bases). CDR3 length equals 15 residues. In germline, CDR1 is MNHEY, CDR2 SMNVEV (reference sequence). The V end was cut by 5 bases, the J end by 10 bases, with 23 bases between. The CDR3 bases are TGTGCCAGCAGTCCGGAACCTTCCGGGACATCGGACTACACCTTC. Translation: CASSPEPSGTSDYTF.

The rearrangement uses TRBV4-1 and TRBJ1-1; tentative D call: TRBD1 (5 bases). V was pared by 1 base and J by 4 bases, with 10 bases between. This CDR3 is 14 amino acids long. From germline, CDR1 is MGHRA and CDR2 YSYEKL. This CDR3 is CASSQAGLSTEAFF. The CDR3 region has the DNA TGCGCCAGCAGCCAAGCGGGACTGAGCACTGAAGCTTTCTTT.

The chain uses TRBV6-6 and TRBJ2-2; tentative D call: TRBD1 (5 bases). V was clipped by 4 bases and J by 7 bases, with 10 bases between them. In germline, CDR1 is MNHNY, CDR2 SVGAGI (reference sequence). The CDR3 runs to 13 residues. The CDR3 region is CASSFFDSGELFF. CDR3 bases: TGTGCCAGCAGTTTTTTTGACAGCGGGGAGCTGTTTTTT.

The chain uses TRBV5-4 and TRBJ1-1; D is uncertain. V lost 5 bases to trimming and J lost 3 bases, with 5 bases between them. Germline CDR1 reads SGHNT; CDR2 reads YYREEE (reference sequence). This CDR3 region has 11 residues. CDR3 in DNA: TGTGCCAGCAGTCTCTACACTGAAGCTTTCTTT. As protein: CASSLYTEAFF. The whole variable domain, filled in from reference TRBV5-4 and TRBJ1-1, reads ETGVTQSPTHLIKTRGQQVTLRCSSQSGHNTVSWYQQALGQGPQFIFQYYREEENGRGNFPPRFSGLQFPNYSSELNVNALELDDSALYLCASSLYTEAFFGQGTRLTVV.

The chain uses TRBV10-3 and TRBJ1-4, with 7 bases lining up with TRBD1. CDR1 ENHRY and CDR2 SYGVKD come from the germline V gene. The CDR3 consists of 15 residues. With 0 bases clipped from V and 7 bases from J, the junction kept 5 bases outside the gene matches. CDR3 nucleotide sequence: TGTGCCATCAGTGAGTCCACAGGGGAGGGTGAAAAACTGTTTTTT. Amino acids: CAISESTGEGEKLFF.